Each of the 27 T cell receptor beta chains below was sequenced from the same sample in a study of cytomegalovirus exposure and HLA in healthy donors. Primers: 60 Vbeta forward and 13 Jbeta reverse. Assay: immunoSEQ multiplex PCR; the TCRdb copy retains only in-frame clones and omits some. The sample carries fewer than 130,000 clones, about 68% recorded once. The sample consisted of PBMCs. The origin of the receptors is a man in his thirties or forties in good health and CMV-seropositive.

This chain links TRBV5-4 with TRBJ2-1; 7 positions match TRBD1. V lost 0 bases, J lost 4 bases, and 4 bases stayed unmatched. The CDR3 consists of 15 residues. Germline CDR1 is SGHNT and CDR2 is YYREEE (reference sequence). As DNA, the CDR3 is TGTGCCAGCAGCTTGGATCCAGGGGGTTACAATGAGCAGTTCTTC. Protein product: CASSLDPGGYNEQFF.

This clone is a singleton in its sample. V gene TRBV9 combines with J gene TRBJ1-5; a weak D match, TRBD1 (5 bases). Germline V CDR1 and CDR2: SGDLS, YYNGEE. This CDR3 region has 15 residues. V was cut by 4 bases and J by 3 bases, with 14 bases left in between. The CDR3 DNA sequence: TGTGCCAGCAGCACCGTCGACAGCCTCAATCAGCCCCAGCATTTT. Amino acid sequence: CASSTVDSLNQPQHF.

The chain combines TRBV7-9 with TRBJ2-7; 7 bases line up with TRBD1. The CDR3 is made up of 16 amino acids. Germline loops: CDR1 SEHNR, CDR2 FQNEAQ (reference sequence). V gave up 1 base and J gave up 3 bases; unmatched junction bases: 9. CDR3 region: CASSLVGQGDIYEQYF. Here the CDR3 DNA reads TGTGCCAGCAGCTTAGTAGGTCAGGGGGATATCTACGAGCAGTACTTC. The full variable domain, completed using reference TRBV7-9 and TRBJ2-7, is DTGVSQNPRHKITKRGQNVTFRCDPISEHNRLYWYRQTLGQGPEFLTYFQNEAQLEKSRLLSDRFSAERPKGSFSTLEIQRTEQGDSAMYLCASSLVGQGDIYEQYFGPGTRLTVT.

The sample holds one count of this clone. This sequence joins TRBV18 and TRBJ1-1, with 11 bases aligning to TRBD1. The junction had 3 bases not matched to a gene; V was cut back by 3 bases and J by 3 bases. This CDR3 comprises 15 residues. Germline V lookup: CDR1 KGHSH, CDR2 LQKENI. CDR3 sequence (DNA): TGTGCCAGCTCACCGGGGACAGGGGGGGACACTGAAGCTTTCTTT. As protein: CASSPGTGGDTEAFF.

The chain is built from TRBV6-5 and TRBJ1-5; possible D gene TRBD1, 6 bases. The CDR3 consists of 15 residues. V lost 7 bases and J lost 2, with 15 bases in between. Germline assignment: CDR1 MNHEY and CDR2 SVGAGI. CDR3 sequence (DNA): TGTGCCAGCATGCTAGGGGGAGCGGGCAATCAGCCCCAGCATTTT. It codes for CASMLGGAGNQPQHF.

J is TRBJ1-4 and V is TRBV18; 9 positions match TRBD1. Per the germline V gene, CDR1 is KGHSH and CDR2 is LQKENI. Germline trimming cut 0 bases from V and 8 bases from J; bases unmatched to any gene: 4. The CDR3 covers 15 residues. CDR3 in amino acids: CASSPPGQGGEKLFF. The CDR3 DNA follows: TGTGCCAGCTCACCACCGGGACAGGGTGGAGAAAAACTGTTTTTT.

V and J are TRBV11-3 and TRBJ2-3, with D possibly matching TRBD1 (5 bases). Trimming cost V 9 bases and J 2 bases, with 12 bases left between them. The CDR3 totals 13 residues. Germline-derived CDR1 and CDR2 are SGHNT and YENEEA. CDR3 loop: CASKTEATDTQYF. The CDR3 region has the DNA TGTGCCAGTAAGACAGAAGCCACAGATACGCAGTATTTT.

J is TRBJ1-3 and V is TRBV5-1; D perhaps matches TRBD1 (5 bases). This CDR3 spans 15 amino acids. CDR1 SGHRS and CDR2 YFSETQ come from the germline V gene. Trimming pared 0 bases from V and 0 bases from J, leaving 7 bases between. In DNA, the CDR3 is TGCGCCAGCAGCTTGGCCGGGGGCTCTGGAAACACCATATATTTT. Translated: CASSLAGGSGNTIYF.

The chain couples TRBV7-2 to TRBJ1-1; 8 bases are shared with TRBD1. Germline V gives CDR1 SGHTA, CDR2 FQGNSA. The CDR3 covers 16 residues. The V segment lost 2 bases and the J segment 1 base; nucleotides outside the gene matches: 6. The CDR3 protein is CASSLKAGGRNTEAFF. DNA of the CDR3: TGTGCCAGCAGCTTAAAGGCAGGGGGCCGGAACACTGAAGCTTTCTTT.

The CDR3 protein is CASSLQTGLNTEAFF. CDR3 bases: TGTGCCAGCTCACTTCAGACAGGACTGAACACTGAAGCTTTCTTT. The gene calls are TRBV18 and TRBJ1-1, with D perhaps matching TRBD1 (6 bases). V dropped 4 bases and J dropped 0 bases, with 12 bases sitting between them. The CDR3 length is 15 residues. Germline assignment: CDR1 KGHSH and CDR2 LQKENI.

The chain uses TRBV5-5 and TRBJ2-1; 8 bases agree with TRBD1. The V gene's germline CDR1 is SGHKS and CDR2 YYEKEE (reference sequence). The CDR3 is made up of 15 amino acids. V was pared by 6 bases and J by 5 bases, with 10 bases of the junction left unmatched. The CDR3 loop reads CASKFGQGANNEQFF. CDR3 DNA: TGTGCCAGCAAATTTGGGCAGGGGGCGAACAATGAGCAGTTCTTC.

The chain combines TRBV10-2 with TRBJ1-1; D call uncertain. This CDR3 has 14 amino acids. Germline V CDR1 and CDR2: WSHSY, SAAADI. With 6 bases removed from V and 0 bases from J, the gap between germline ends came to 11 bases. In DNA form, the CDR3 reads TGCGCCAGCAGCGAAGTGAGCATGAACACTGAAGCTTTCTTT. Residues: CASSEVSMNTEAFF.

The chain uses TRBV10-1 and TRBJ2-5; D possibly corresponds to TRBD2 (6 bases). The CDR3 extends over 15 amino acids. Germline V gives CDR1 WNHNN, CDR2 SYGVQD (reference sequence). V shed 3 bases and J shed 0 bases, with 11 bases lying between them. Written as DNA, the CDR3 is TGCGCCAGCAGTGATTCGGGACTCCACCAAGAGACCCAGTACTTC. It yields the protein CASSDSGLHQETQYF.

In DNA, the CDR3 is TGTGCCAGCAGCTTAAGACAGGGGTATCAGCCCCAGCATTTT. It is translated as CASSLRQGYQPQHF. The chain recombines TRBV5-6 with TRBJ1-5; 8 bases align to TRBD1. CDR1 SGHDT and CDR2 YYEEEE come from the germline V gene. J gave up 5 bases and V 2 bases, and 3 bases lay outside the gene matches. This CDR3 is 14 amino acids long.

V is TRBV2 and J is TRBJ2-1; no definite D call. V shed 1 base and J shed 8 bases, with 15 bases lying between them. The CDR3 runs to 15 residues. Germline V lookup: CDR1 SNHLY, CDR2 FYNNEI. CDR3 in DNA: TGTGCCAGCAGTGAAGGTGGGTTTTATCGGGATGAGCAGTTCTTC. Translation: CASSEGGFYRDEQFF.

The chain uses TRBV11-2 and TRBJ1-3, with 9 positions matching TRBD1. The V segment lost 5 bases and the J segment 0 bases; nucleotides outside the gene matches: 2. This CDR3 has 15 amino acids. The germline V gene encodes CDR1 SGHAT and CDR2 FQNNGV. This CDR3 is CASSMDRGSGNTIYF. CDR3 coding DNA: TGTGCCAGCAGCATGGACAGGGGCTCTGGAAACACCATATATTTT.

This chain links TRBV5-4 with TRBJ1-3; D gene uncertain. V was pared by 5 bases and J by 2 bases, with 11 bases between. Germline CDR1 and CDR2: SGHNT and YYREEE (reference sequence). The CDR3 is 14 residues long. CDR3 in DNA: TGTGCCAGCAGTGAGGGTCTGACTGGAAACACCATATATTTT. Translation gives CASSEGLTGNTIYF. The variable domain in full, completed from reference TRBV5-4 and TRBJ1-3, reads ETGVTQSPTHLIKTRGQQVTLRCSSQSGHNTVSWYQQALGQGPQFIFQYYREEENGRGNFPPRFSGLQFPNYSSELNVNALELDDSALYLCASSEGLTGNTIYFGEGSWLTVV.

The V and J genes are TRBV11-3 and TRBJ1-1; TRBD1 matches at 9 bases. Germline CDR1 reads SGHNT; CDR2 reads YENEEA. With V trimmed by 5 bases and J by 11 bases, 6 bases remained unmatched. This CDR3 spans 12 amino acids. In nucleotides, the CDR3 is TGTGCCAGCAGCCTTGGACAGGGGCAGGCTTTCTTT. Its protein product is CASSLGQGQAFF. Supplemented by reference TRBV11-3 and TRBJ1-1, the full variable domain reads EAGVVQSPRYKIIEKKQPVAFWCNPISGHNTLYWYLQNLGQGPELLIRYENEEAVDDSQLPKDRFSAERLKGVDSTLKIQPAELGDSAVYLCASSLGQGQAFFGQGTRLTVV.

This clone was observed a handful of times. The chain couples TRBV2 to TRBJ2-3, with 11 bases aligning to TRBD1. The CDR3 sequence is 15 residues long. Per the germline V gene, CDR1 is SNHLY and CDR2 is FYNNEI. Trimming at V came to 6 bases and at J to 3 bases, leaving 5 bases not matched to a gene. The CDR3 sequence: CASREGTGGTDTQYF. The CDR3 nucleotides read TGTGCCAGCAGGGAGGGGACAGGGGGAACAGATACGCAGTATTTT.

The chain couples TRBV11-3 to TRBJ2-6, with a weak D call TRBD1 (6 bases). CDR3 length equals 18 residues. V lost 3 bases and J 2 bases, leaving 17 bases between the germline ends. Germline V gives CDR1 SGHNT, CDR2 YENEEA. Here the CDR3 DNA reads TGTGCCAGCAGCTTTCGAGCCGGGACACAGACTGGGGCCAACGTCCTGACTTTC. This sequence encodes CASSFRAGTQTGANVLTF.

In DNA form, the CDR3 reads TGTGCCAGCAGCTCACAGGGCGGAGACACTGAAGCTTTCTTT. The encoded protein is CASSSQGGDTEAFF. The chain carries TRBV7-2 and TRBJ1-1; a weak D match, TRBD1 (6 bases). CDR1 is SGHTA and CDR2 is FQGNSA in the germline V gene. V was cut by 4 bases and J by 3 bases, with 12 bases left in between. The CDR3 has 14 residues.

The chain joins TRBV6-5 to TRBJ1-2; D is unclear. Germline CDR1 and CDR2: MNHEY and SVGAGI. The CDR3 has 13 residues. Trimming removed 0 bases at V and 4 bases at J, with 6 bases between. CDR3 residues: CASSYSGSYGYTF. The CDR3 region has the DNA TGTGCCAGCAGTTACTCGGGCAGCTATGGCTACACCTTC.

A few counts support this clone. The V and J genes are TRBV10-2 and TRBJ1-1; the D is unclear. Trimming took off 0 bases at V and 5 bases at J, with 7 bases between the two ends. The V gene's germline CDR1 is WSHSY and CDR2 SAAADI. The CDR3 is made up of 13 amino acids. This CDR3 is CASSESAGTEAFF. The CDR3 nucleotides are TGCGCCAGCAGTGAGTCTGCGGGTACTGAAGCTTTCTTT.

On this clone itself: The junction shows a germline mismatch at one end, possibly a read error. The V gene is TRBV7-9, the J gene TRBJ2-7; 10 bases line up with TRBD2. The germline V gene has CDR1 SEHNR and CDR2 FQNEAQ (reference sequence). The CDR3 has 14 amino acids. CDR3 nucleotide sequence: TGTTCCAGCAGCACCCCTAGCGGGGGCTACGAGCAGTACTTC. Translation: CSSSTPSGGYEQYF. Full variable domain (rest looked up from reference TRBV7-9 and TRBJ2-7): DTGVSQNPRHKITKRGQNVTFRCDPISEHNRLYWYRQTLGQGPEFLTYFQNEAQLEKSRLLSDRFSAERPKGSFSTLEIQRTEQGDSAMYLCSSSTPSGGYEQYFGPGTRLTVT.

CDR3 nucleotide sequence: TGTGCCAGCAGCTGGGCCGACACCAAACTTGGAAACACCATATATTTT. Its protein is CASSWADTKLGNTIYF. This rearrangement joins TRBV7-9 to TRBJ1-3; no definite D call. CDR3 length: 16 residues. Germline lookup yields CDR1 SEHNR and CDR2 FQNEAQ (reference sequence). The V end was cut by 4 bases, the J end by 3 bases, with 16 bases between. Drawing the rest from reference TRBV7-9 and TRBJ1-3, the complete variable domain is DTGVSQNPRHKITKRGQNVTFRCDPISEHNRLYWYRQTLGQGPEFLTYFQNEAQLEKSRLLSDRFSAERPKGSFSTLEIQRTEQGDSAMYLCASSWADTKLGNTIYFGEGSWLTVV.

V usage is TRBV5-4 and J usage is TRBJ1-1, with 8 bases that match TRBD1. Germline lookup yields CDR1 SGHNT and CDR2 YYREEE (reference sequence). CDR3 length: 16 amino acids. With 0 bases clipped from V and 1 base from J, the junction kept 5 bases outside the gene matches. CDR3 DNA sequence: TGTGCCAGCAGCTTGGGGGTAGACAGGGGGAACACTGAAGCTTTCTTT. Translated, it gives CASSLGVDRGNTEAFF.

This chain connects TRBV6-5 to TRBJ2-5; 11 bases agree with TRBD2. Germline V lookup: CDR1 MNHEY, CDR2 SVGAGI. This CDR3 is 16 amino acids long. V lost 2 bases and J lost 0; bases outside the gene matches: 2. The chain's CDR3 is CASSYLAGGYQETQYF. CDR3 bases: TGTGCCAGCAGTTACCTAGCGGGGGGCTACCAAGAGACCCAGTACTTC.